This T cell receptor beta chain was captured in a study of neurological immune-mediated disorders. This clonotype was recorded at least ten times. TCRdb re-derived calls from the 5' RACE reads in MiXCR, one entry per CDR3 protein. The sample includes tens of thousands of distinct CDR3 sequences, 10% of them seen just once. Deletions cut 0 bases from V and 5 bases from J, with 12 bases between. CDR3 length equals 15 residues. Germline CDR1 is SGDLS and CDR2 is YYNGEE. The specimen sequenced was PBMCs. V usage is TRBV9 and J usage is TRBJ2-1; the D is unclear. This TCR derives from a middle-aged man in good health. CDR3 bases: TGTGCCAGCAGCGTAGAAGGTAACCCTCACAATGAGCAGTTCTTC. Translating it yields CASSVEGNPHNEQFF.